Listed here is a single TCR beta chain. Its target is not known. This sample is part of a study of cytomegalovirus exposure and HLA in healthy donors. Across the whole study: HLA-typed donors were the source of about 90 million unique TCRs held in an early data release. Overall study results and limits: Later, TCR association rates were found to vary by HLA locus, highest for DRB1 and lowest for HLA-C.

With 60 Vbeta and 13 Jbeta primers, the PCR was carried out. Generated by immunoSEQ multiplex PCR, the TCRdb table keeps only in-frame clones and is missing some. The sample records 150,000 or so clones, around two thirds being singletons. The receptor was derived from a man aged 18 to 35 in good health and CMV-seropositive. The specimen was PBMCs.

CDR3 region: CAISETGRRRTGELFF. CDR3 nucleotides: TGTGCCATCAGTGAGACGGGGAGGAGGCGAACCGGGGAGCTGTTTTTT. The gene calls are TRBV10-3 and TRBJ2-2; TRBD2 is a possible D gene (6 bases). Trimming cost V 2 bases and J 5 bases, with 15 bases left between them. This CDR3 spans 16 amino acids. The germline V gene encodes CDR1 ENHRY and CDR2 SYGVKD.